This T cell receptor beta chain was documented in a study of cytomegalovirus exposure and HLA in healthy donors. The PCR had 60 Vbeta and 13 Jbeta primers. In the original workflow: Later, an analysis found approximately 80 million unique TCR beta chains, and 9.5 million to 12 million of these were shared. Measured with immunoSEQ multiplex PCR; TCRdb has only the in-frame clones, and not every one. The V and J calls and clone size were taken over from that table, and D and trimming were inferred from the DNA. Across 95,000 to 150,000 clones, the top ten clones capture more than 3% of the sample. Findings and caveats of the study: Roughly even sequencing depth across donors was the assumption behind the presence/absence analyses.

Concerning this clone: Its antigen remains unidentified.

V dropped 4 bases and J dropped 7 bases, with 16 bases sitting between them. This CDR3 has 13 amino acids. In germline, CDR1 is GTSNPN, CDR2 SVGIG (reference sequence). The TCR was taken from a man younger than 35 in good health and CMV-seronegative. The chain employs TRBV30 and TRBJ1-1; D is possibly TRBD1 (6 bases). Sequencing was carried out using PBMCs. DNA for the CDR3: TGTGCCTGGAATCACAGGGCGCCCCTTGAAGCTTTCTTT. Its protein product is CAWNHRAPLEAFF. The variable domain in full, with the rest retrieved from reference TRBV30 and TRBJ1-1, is SQTIHQWPATLVQPVGSPLSLECTVEGTSNPNLYWYRQAAGRGLQLLFYSVGIGQISSEVPQNLSASRPQDRQFILSSKKLLLSDSGFYLCAWNHRAPLEAFFGQGTRLTVV.